A single sample gave rise to the 22 T cell receptor beta chains below, sequenced in a study of radiotherapy plus CTLA-4 blockade in lung cancer (dated 2018 in TCRdb). Library preparation used the immunoSEQ multiplex PCR assay. TCRdb obtained this table from immuneACCESS and retained in-frame rearrangements with V and J assigned. These tables miss some clones; where compared with another copy, unresolved V genes account for less than half of the shortfall, and the remainder is unexplained. The sample table contains over 50,000 clones; only one count was recorded for around four fifths of them. About 2.9% of the sample rests with the top ten. The input for sequencing was peripheral blood, taken from a patient treated with radiotherapy plus ipilimumab. The receptors here all came from a human donor with non-small cell lung cancer who had a partial response to radiotherapy plus ipilimumab.

CDR3 loop: CASSSIQGVATDTQYF. The CDR3 nucleotides read TGTGCCAGCAGCTCAATACAGGGGGTCGCCACAGATACGCAGTATTTT. V is TRBV5-6 and J is TRBJ2-3; TRBD1 agrees at 8 bases. V trimming: 3 bases; J trimming: 2 bases; junction bases outside the gene matches: 8. Germline V gives CDR1 SGHDT, CDR2 YYEEEE. CDR3 length equals 16 residues.

This clone was recorded a few times. This chain uses TRBV9 with TRBJ2-2; 8 bases are a match to TRBD2. The CDR3 consists of 14 residues. Per germline, CDR1 SGDLS and CDR2 YYNGEE. V shed 7 bases and J 3 bases; nucleotides not matched to a gene: 5. In DNA form, the CDR3 reads TGTGCCAGCCGCCGGGGGGGGGACACCGGGGAGCTGTTTTTT. Protein product: CASRRGGDTGELFF.

This rearrangement joins TRBV27 to TRBJ2-3; 7 nucleotides agree with TRBD2. Trimming took 3 bases from V and 8 from J; bases not matched to a gene: 14. This CDR3 region has 16 residues. CDR1 and CDR2 from the germline V gene are MNHEY and SMNVEV (reference sequence). The CDR3 protein is CASSFSGGTVRGTQYF. The CDR3 coding sequence is TGTGCCAGCAGTTTCTCCGGGGGGACTGTTCGGGGTACGCAGTATTTT.

The chain uses TRBV5-1 and TRBJ1-4, with D tentatively TRBD1 (6 bases). CDR1 and CDR2 from the germline V gene are SGHRS and YFSETQ. The CDR3 runs 16 residues. V was clipped by 0 bases and J by 5 bases, with 14 bases between them. The CDR3 bases are TGCGCCAGCAGCTTGGGGCCTGGACAGCTAAATGAAAAACTGTTTTTT. Its protein product is CASSLGPGQLNEKLFF.

The V and J genes are TRBV5-4 and TRBJ2-2; 15 bases line up with TRBD2. The CDR3 totals 19 residues. Germline-derived CDR1 and CDR2 are SGHNT and YYREEE (reference sequence). After removal of 4 bases from V and 7 bases from J, the junction contained 14 bases not matched to a gene. CDR3 residues: CASSRGPGLAGGQGGELFF. CDR3 in DNA: TGTGCCAGCAGCCGAGGACCCGGACTAGCGGGGGGGCAGGGCGGGGAGCTGTTTTTT.

This chain's CDR3 is CSVFGGLDEKLFF. Written as DNA, the CDR3 is TGCAGCGTTTTCGGGGGATTGGATGAAAAACTGTTTTTT. This rearrangement joins TRBV29-1 to TRBJ1-4; TRBD1 is a possible D gene (5 bases). The CDR3 is 13 residues long. V was shortened by 5 bases and J by 6 bases, with 13 bases between the two germline ends. CDR1 and CDR2 from the germline V gene are SQVTM and ANQGSEA. Filled out from reference TRBV29-1 and TRBJ1-4, the complete variable domain reads SAVISQKPSRDICQRGTSLTIQCQVDSQVTMMFWYRQQPGQSLTLIATANQGSEATYESGFVIDKFPISRPNLTFSTLTVSNMSPEDSSIYLCSVFGGLDEKLFFGSGTQLSVL.

This chain joins TRBV7-9 and TRBJ1-2; D perhaps matches TRBD1 (6 bases). V lost 3 bases and J lost 8, with 13 bases in between. The CDR3 is 13 amino acids. Germline V gene lookup returns CDR1 SEHNR and CDR2 FQNEAQ (reference sequence). CDR3 loop: CASSLSGALGYTF. CDR3 DNA sequence: TGTGCCAGCAGCTTGTCAGGGGCGCTGGGCTACACCTTC.

CDR3 bases: TGTGCCAGCAGCTTCAAAGCGGGGGGGCCGGGGAATGAGCAGTTCTTC. Protein product: CASSFKAGGPGNEQFF. The V and J genes are TRBV11-3 and TRBJ2-1; 10 bases align to TRBD2. Germline values: CDR1 SGHNT, CDR2 YENEEA. The V gene end was trimmed by 3 bases and the J gene end by 7 bases; junction bases not matched to a gene: 9. This CDR3 has 16 residues.

This rearrangement joins TRBV6-1 to TRBJ2-5; TRBD2 matches 11 bases. V dropped 1 base and J dropped 8; count of bases not matched to a gene: 9. Germline-derived CDR1 and CDR2 are MNHNS and SASEGT. The CDR3 is made up of 16 amino acids. The CDR3 nucleotides are TGTGCCAGCAGTGAAGTGGGGCTAGCGGGGGGTTGTACCCAGTACTTC. Its protein product is CASSEVGLAGGCTQYF.

The J gene is TRBJ1-5, the V gene TRBV7-2, with unresolved D. Trimming shortened V by 3 bases and J by 0 bases, and 6 bases separated the two germline ends. Looked up from germline, CDR1 is SGHTA and CDR2 is FQGNSA. This CDR3 is 14 amino acids long. CDR3 region: CASSFTNSNQPQHF. The CDR3, as DNA: TGTGCCAGCAGCTTCACTAATAGCAATCAGCCCCAGCATTTT.

The chain has TRBV2 and TRBJ1-4, with 8 bases fitting TRBD1. The V gene's germline CDR1 is SNHLY and CDR2 FYNNEI. The V segment lost 3 bases and the J segment 8 bases; nucleotides outside the gene matches: 8. The CDR3 is 15 residues long. The CDR3 spells CASSEAGGLKEKLFF. The CDR3 nucleotides read TGTGCCAGCAGTGAGGCAGGGGGCTTAAAGGAAAAACTGTTTTTT.

The CDR3, as DNA: TGCGCCAGCAGCTTGGCAGCGGGATCCTACAATGAGCAGTTCTTC. It translates to CASSLAAGSYNEQFF. The chain employs TRBV5-1 and TRBJ2-1; 7 bases align to TRBD2. This CDR3 region has 15 residues. Looked up from germline, CDR1 is SGHRS and CDR2 is YFSETQ. Trimming removed 0 bases from V and 1 base from J; junction bases left unmatched: 1.

V usage is TRBV5-1 and J usage is TRBJ1-6; TRBD1 is a possible D gene (6 bases). Germline V gene lookup returns CDR1 SGHRS and CDR2 YFSETQ. The ends were cut back, 0 bases at V and 7 bases at J, with 8 bases in the middle. This CDR3 has 14 residues. The CDR3 region is CASSLGQENSPLHF. The DNA of the CDR3 is TGCGCCAGCAGCTTGGGACAGGAGAATTCACCCCTCCACTTT.

This clone showed up just once. The V call is TRBV10-2, the J call TRBJ1-5, with D hard to call. The germline V and J ends were trimmed by 6 bases and 0 bases, with 9 bases remaining between them. Germline V gene sequence: CDR1 WSHSY, CDR2 SAAADI. This CDR3 is built from 14 residues. In DNA form, the CDR3 reads TGCGCCAGCAGCGGGATGGGTAGCAATCAGCCCCAGCATTTT. As protein: CASSGMGSNQPQHF.

The rearrangement joins TRBV7-8 to TRBJ2-6; D might be TRBD1 (6 bases). CDR3 size: 15 residues. Germline CDR1 and CDR2: SGHVS and FQNEAQ. V lost 5 bases to trimming and J lost 0 bases, with 8 bases between them. The CDR3 coding sequence is TGTGCCAGCAGCCCACAGGGCTCTGGGGCCAACGTCCTGACTTTC. Protein: CASSPQGSGANVLTF.

This clone came up a few times. This chain connects TRBV25-1 to TRBJ1-2; TRBD1 agrees at 10 bases. The CDR3 consists of 14 residues. With V trimmed by 4 bases and J by 4 bases, 3 bases remained unmatched. Germline values: CDR1 MGHDK, CDR2 SYGVNS. The CDR3 nucleotides are TGTGCCAGCAGTGGGGGGACAGGGGCCTATGGCTACACCTTC. It is translated as CASSGGTGAYGYTF.

This chain connects TRBV5-1 to TRBJ2-2; TRBD1 might be the D (6 bases). The germline V gene encodes CDR1 SGHRS and CDR2 YFSETQ. The CDR3 extends over 15 amino acids. V was pared by 0 bases and J by 2 bases, with 8 bases between. The CDR3 region is CASSLATGNTGELFF. The CDR3 DNA sequence: TGCGCCAGCAGCTTGGCGACAGGTAACACCGGGGAGCTGTTTTTT. Filled out from reference TRBV5-1 and TRBJ2-2, the complete variable domain reads KAGVTQTPRYLIKTRGQQVTLSCSPISGHRSVSWYQQTPGQGLQFLFEYFSETQRNKGNFPGRFSGRQFSNSRSEMNVSTLELGDSALYLCASSLATGNTGELFFGEGSRLTVL.

The CDR3 sequence: CASSKRTSGAQTDTQYF. CDR3 nucleotide sequence: TGTGCCAGCAGCAAGCGGACTAGCGGGGCTCAGACAGATACGCAGTATTTT. The chain carries TRBV9 and TRBJ2-3, with 12 bases that match TRBD2. The germline gives CDR1 SGDLS, CDR2 YYNGEE. The V and J ends lost 4 bases and 3 bases, in that order; junction bases with no gene match: 9. This CDR3 has 17 amino acids.

The chain is built from TRBV5-6 and TRBJ1-4; D call uncertain. The CDR3 loop spans 14 amino acids. Trimming cost V 4 bases and J 0 bases, with 7 bases left between them. The germline CDR1 and CDR2 sequences are SGHDT and YYEEEE. The CDR3 region is CASSPRATNEKLFF. The DNA of the CDR3 is TGTGCCAGCAGCCCGCGGGCAACTAATGAAAAACTGTTTTTT.

This chain connects TRBV7-6 to TRBJ2-2; a possible D gene is TRBD1 (5 bases). The CDR3 totals 16 residues. From germline, CDR1 is SGHVS and CDR2 FNYEAQ. Trimming shortened V by 7 bases and J by 0 bases, and 15 bases separated the two germline ends. As DNA, the CDR3 is TGTGCCAGCACAAATGGGCAGGGCCCGAACACCGGGGAGCTGTTTTTT. It is translated as CASTNGQGPNTGELFF.

The chain employs TRBV7-2 and TRBJ1-1; D remains ambiguous. CDR1 and CDR2 (germline): SGHTA, FQGNSA. The CDR3 is made up of 15 amino acids. With 0 bases removed from V and 0 bases from J, the gap between germline ends came to 8 bases. The CDR3 coding sequence is TGTGCCAGCAGCTTAGCGGACTTGATGAACACTGAAGCTTTCTTT. It yields the protein CASSLADLMNTEAFF.

The chain uses TRBV19 and TRBJ2-5; D remains ambiguous. The CDR3 runs to 13 residues. Germline CDR1 and CDR2: LNHDA and SQIVND (reference sequence). The V end lost 6 bases, the J end lost 0 bases, and 8 bases lay between the germline ends. As DNA, the CDR3 is TGTGCCAGTAGACCTACAGACCAAGAGACCCAGTACTTC. Residues: CASRPTDQETQYF.